This T cell receptor (beta chain) was observed in a study of T cell repertoires in cytomegalovirus infection (dated by TCRdb to about 2019). In terms of the full investigation: Donor HLA type was relevant to the analysis, as public TCR beta signatures indicated carriage of CMV infection together with the matching HLA type.

What the research found in general, with its limitations: Carriers of CMV infection plus the relevant HLA type were discriminated by the cumulative frequency of public TCR beta family members in the study cohort and in an independent approximately 360-donor cohort. The ex vivo response was dominated by HLA-C-restricted CMV-specific TCR beta clonotypes, which also provided the single most frequent clonotype in two of eight donors.

The CDR3 holds 15 amino acids from the cysteine to the phenylalanine. Solely the CDR3 DNA is kept, with 45 bases framed from the first base. Reading the germline V gene gives CDR1 SGHTA and CDR2 FQGNSA. Relative to germline, V is missing 5 bases and J is missing 10 bases, with 7 bases of the junction outside any gene match. The table lists this clonotype with a few counts. No antigen is known for it. Base qualities are not at hand, and no much larger clone is one base apart. Sequencer: Illumina HiSeq 1500. TCRdb's own reprocessing of the public reads used fastp at Q25 and MiXCR and kept productive beta chains. All rows with the same CDR3 protein become a single entry with the most common DNA and genes. The sample has roughly 300,000 distinct CDR3 sequences on record, over 7.5% of them singletons. In total, the top ten clones hold 3.5% to 4.5% of the sample.

This clonotype originated in a human donor in good health (CMV status not recorded). Some clones in this sample may be carry-over from other donors' samples. The sequence is built from TRBV7-2 and TRBJ1-6; 11 junctional bases match TRBD1. The sequencing sample was made of PBMCs. The bases read TGTGCCAGCAGCCGGGACAGGGGGAGGGAATCACCCCTCCACTTT. This codes for CASSRDRGRESPLHF.